The 24 T cell receptor beta chains below all came from one sample that was sequenced in a study of shared T cell receptors in the human thymus. The protocol was immunoSEQ multiplex PCR, while the TCRdb copy is restricted to in-frame clones and leaves out a portion. The table lists about 380,000 clones, around 95% of them singletons. Source material: thymocytes. Receptors were obtained from a human donor.

This rearrangement joins TRBV19 to TRBJ1-1; 10 bases match TRBD1. The CDR3 totals 14 residues. V shed 5 bases and J 6 bases; nucleotides not matched to a gene: 6. CDR1 LNHDA and CDR2 SQIVND come from the germline V gene (reference sequence). CDR3 in amino acids: CASSLSDRGAEAFF. Here the CDR3 DNA reads TGTGCCAGTAGTCTATCGGACAGGGGGGCTGAAGCTTTCTTT.

The chain carries TRBV10-3 and TRBJ2-7; a weak D match, TRBD1 (6 bases). Germline CDR1 ENHRY, CDR2 SYGVKD. The CDR3 covers 15 residues. The germline V and J ends were trimmed by 6 bases and 2 bases, with 17 bases remaining between them. CDR3 in DNA: TGTGCCATCAGCGGGGACACCACTTCACCCTACGAGCAGTACTTC. This sequence encodes CAISGDTTSPYEQYF.

V usage is TRBV28 and J usage is TRBJ1-5; D is perhaps TRBD1 (5 bases). This CDR3 region has 15 residues. The V end lost 1 base, the J end lost 4 bases, and 11 bases lay between the germline ends. CDR1 MDHEN and CDR2 SYDVKM come from the germline V gene. The CDR3: CASSLSGYYNQPQHF. The CDR3 DNA follows: TGTGCCAGCAGTTTATCAGGGTATTATAATCAGCCCCAGCATTTT.

This clone was detected a few times. The V and J genes are TRBV4-1 and TRBJ2-3, with 12 bases aligning to TRBD2. This CDR3 region has 17 residues. From germline, CDR1 is MGHRA and CDR2 YSYEKL. The trim removed 1 base at V and 3 bases at J, leaving 5 bases unmatched. The DNA of the CDR3 is TGCGCCAGCAGCCAAGGCCTTCTAGCGGGAGGGACAGATACGCAGTATTTT. Translated, it gives CASSQGLLAGGTDTQYF.

The rearrangement links TRBV7-2 to TRBJ2-1; 11 bases align to TRBD1. Germline V gene lookup returns CDR1 SGHTA and CDR2 FQGNSA. The CDR3 totals 18 residues. V gave up 0 bases and J gave up 5 bases; unmatched junction bases: 9. CDR3 nucleotide sequence: TGTGCCAGCAGCTTAGCCCCTCCCGGGACAGGGGGTAACAATGAGCAGTTCTTC. Translated: CASSLAPPGTGGNNEQFF.

The J gene is TRBJ1-1, the V gene TRBV14, with D possibly matching TRBD1 (5 bases). The CDR3 covers 14 residues. Per the germline V gene, CDR1 is SGHDN and CDR2 is FVKESK. With 4 bases removed from V and 5 bases from J, the gap between germline ends came to 14 bases. The CDR3 DNA reads TGTGCCAGCAGCCCTCGGGGGGTGCGGACTGAAGCTTTCTTT. It encodes CASSPRGVRTEAFF. The full variable domain, in which reference TRBV14 and TRBJ1-1 provide the parts outside the CDR3, is EAGVTQFPSHSVIEKGQTVTLRCDPISGHDNLYWYRRVMGKEIKFLLHFVKESKQDESGMPNNRFLAERTGGTYSTLKVQPAELEDSGVYFCASSPRGVRTEAFFGQGTRLTVV.

As for this clone: The same CDR3 also results from other DNA sequences found in this sample. The chain carries TRBV28 and TRBJ1-5; no definite D call. This CDR3 has 11 residues. Trimming removed 4 bases at V and 6 bases at J, with 4 bases between. CDR1 is MDHEN, CDR2 SYDVKM, per germline. Here the CDR3 reads CASSSSQPQHF. The CDR3 nucleotides are TGTGCCAGCAGTTCATCTCAGCCCCAGCATTTT.

The chain links TRBV27 to TRBJ2-3; 9 bases are shared with TRBD1. The CDR3 covers 15 residues. The J segment lost 5 bases and the V segment lost 6 bases, leaving 9 bases of the junction unmatched. Per the germline V gene, CDR1 is MNHEY and CDR2 is SMNVEV (reference sequence). In DNA, the CDR3 is TGTGCCAGCAGCCGAGGGACAGGGCGGGAAGATACGCAGTATTTT. This codes for CASSRGTGREDTQYF.

This chain joins TRBV10-3 and TRBJ2-7, with 9 positions matching TRBD1. CDR3 length equals 15 residues. The junction had 8 bases not matched to a gene; V was cut back by 6 bases and J by 2 bases. Per the germline V gene, CDR1 is ENHRY and CDR2 is SYGVKD. DNA for the CDR3: TGTGCCATCAGGAGCCACAGGGGGCTTCCCTACGAGCAGTACTTC. Protein sequence: CAIRSHRGLPYEQYF.

In this sample, this clone turned up once. V and J are TRBV7-3 and TRBJ2-1, with D tentatively TRBD2 (5 bases). Trimming took 2 bases from V and 5 from J, leaving 10 bases between them. The CDR3 loop spans 14 amino acids. CDR1 and CDR2 (germline): SGHTA, FQGTGA. CDR3: CASSLGLADNEQFF. The CDR3 bases are TGTGCCAGCAGCTTAGGGCTAGCAGACAATGAGCAGTTCTTC.

The genes are TRBV27 and TRBJ2-4; no clear D gene. Trimming removed 4 bases at V and 0 bases at J, with 13 bases between. CDR1 and CDR2 (germline): MNHEY, SMNVEV (reference sequence). The CDR3 is 16 amino acids. The CDR3: CASSSPRALAKNIQYF. In DNA form, the CDR3 reads TGTGCCAGCAGTTCACCTAGGGCCCTAGCCAAAAACATTCAGTACTTC.

The chain has TRBV4-1 and TRBJ2-7; weak D call: TRBD1 (6 bases). V was clipped by 3 bases and J by 4 bases, with 19 bases between them. There are 16 residues in the CDR3. CDR1 and CDR2 from the germline V gene are MGHRA and YSYEKL. CDR3 in DNA: TGCGCCAGCAGCCATACCCCCCGGGACACCTATTACGAGCAGTACTTC. Translated, it gives CASSHTPRDTYYEQYF.

This chain connects TRBV7-2 to TRBJ2-7, with TRBD2 as a possible D gene (6 bases). This CDR3 is built from 16 residues. Trimming left V 5 bases short and J 5 bases short, with 22 bases between. Per the germline V gene, CDR1 is SGHTA and CDR2 is FQGNSA. The CDR3 region is CASSRLGGKMRNEQYF. The CDR3 DNA is TGTGCCAGCAGCCGGCTGGGGGGAAAAATGAGAAACGAGCAGTACTTC.

This chain uses TRBV28 with TRBJ2-4; no clear D. The CDR3 covers 14 residues. CDR1 is MDHEN, CDR2 SYDVKM, per germline. Trimming removed 8 bases at V and 0 bases at J, with 11 bases between. The CDR3 sequence: CASHRKLAKNIQYF. CDR3 coding DNA: TGTGCCAGCCACCGGAAGCTAGCCAAAAACATTCAGTACTTC. Supplemented by reference TRBV28 and TRBJ2-4, the full variable domain reads DVKVTQSSRYLVKRTGEKVFLECVQDMDHENMFWYRQDPGLGLRLIYFSYDVKMKEKGDIPEGYSVSREKKERFSLILESASTNQTSMYLCASHRKLAKNIQYFGAGTRLSVL.

The chain joins TRBV11-2 to TRBJ2-1; the match to TRBD2 covers 12 bases. The CDR3 is 15 amino acids. Germline assignment: CDR1 SGHAT and CDR2 FQNNGV. J was trimmed by 6 bases and V by 8 bases; bases with no gene match: 8. The CDR3 bases are TGTGCCAGCGGCCGACTAGCGGGAGCTGGCAATGAGCAGTTCTTC. Its translation is CASGRLAGAGNEQFF.

The chain is built from TRBV18 and TRBJ2-1, with D possibly matching TRBD1 (6 bases). Per germline, CDR1 KGHSH and CDR2 LQKENI. The CDR3 sequence is 15 residues long. The V end lost 3 bases, the J end lost 6 bases, and 15 bases lay between the germline ends. CDR3 in DNA: TGTGCCAGCTCACCGGGCAGGGGAATTGTCAATGAGCAGTTCTTC. Amino acids: CASSPGRGIVNEQFF.

The CDR3 loop reads CASSPINSGPSSYNEQFF. DNA of the CDR3: TGTGCCAGCAGCCCGATCAACAGCGGGCCGAGCTCCTACAATGAGCAGTTCTTC. This chain links TRBV7-6 with TRBJ2-1; tentatively, D is TRBD2 (6 bases). Germline V CDR1 and CDR2: SGHVS, FNYEAQ. This CDR3 region has 18 residues. V lost 5 bases and J lost 0, with 20 bases in between.

The chain is built from TRBV30 and TRBJ2-3, with D perhaps TRBD2 (7 bases). The CDR3 loop spans 15 amino acids. Germline CDR1 and CDR2: GTSNPN and SVGIG (reference sequence). With 0 bases removed from V and 2 bases from J, the gap between germline ends came to 12 bases. The chain's CDR3 is CAWSVLGGHTDTQYF. The CDR3 DNA reads TGTGCCTGGAGTGTACTCGGGGGGCACACAGATACGCAGTATTTT.

The J gene is TRBJ2-1, the V gene TRBV19, with TRBD2 matching 9 bases. CDR1 LNHDA and CDR2 SQIVND come from the germline V gene (reference sequence). The CDR3 has 11 amino acids. Unmatched junction bases numbered 4, after V lost 6 bases and J lost 13 bases. In DNA form, the CDR3 reads TGTGCCAGTAGCGGGACTAGCCAACAGTTCTTC. Translating it yields CASSGTSQQFF.

For the CDR3, the DNA is TGTGCCAGTAGTATTCAGAGCGTTAAGCCCTACAATGAGCAGTTCTTC. This encodes CASSIQSVKPYNEQFF. This chain uses TRBV19 with TRBJ2-1; unclear D gene. The CDR3 contains 16 residues. Germline CDR1 is LNHDA and CDR2 is SQIVND (reference sequence). V was pared by 3 bases and J by 2 bases, with 14 bases between.

This sequence joins TRBV19 and TRBJ1-1, with TRBD1 identical over 7 bases. After removal of 4 bases from V and 3 bases from J, the junction contained 8 bases not matched to a gene. Germline CDR1 reads LNHDA; CDR2 reads SQIVND (reference sequence). The CDR3 extends over 15 amino acids. The CDR3 protein is CASSRDRVGYTEAFF. The CDR3 DNA follows: TGTGCCAGTAGTAGAGACAGGGTAGGTTACACTGAAGCTTTCTTT.

The sample holds one count of this clone. This chain joins TRBV27 and TRBJ1-5; 10 bases are shared with TRBD1. From germline, CDR1 is MNHEY and CDR2 SMNVEV (reference sequence). After removal of 1 base from V and 6 bases from J, the junction contained 3 bases not matched to a gene. The CDR3 is made up of 15 amino acids. The CDR3 spells CASSLYGTGVQPQHF. CDR3 nucleotide sequence: TGTGCCAGCAGTTTATACGGGACAGGGGTTCAGCCCCAGCATTTT.

The V and J genes are TRBV7-9 and TRBJ2-7; 7 bases match TRBD1. Germline V gives CDR1 SEHNR, CDR2 FQNEAQ (reference sequence). Unmatched junction bases numbered 12, after V lost 3 bases and J lost 7 bases. There are 15 residues in the CDR3. The CDR3 bases are TGTGCCAGCAGCTTCCCCCACAGGGGAGACGGGGAGCAGTACTTC. It encodes CASSFPHRGDGEQYF.

This chain connects TRBV2 to TRBJ1-5, with 8 nucleotides matching TRBD1. With 5 bases clipped from V and 0 bases from J, the junction kept 3 bases outside the gene matches. The CDR3 runs 15 residues. Germline lookup yields CDR1 SNHLY and CDR2 FYNNEI. CDR3 bases: TGTGCCAGCAGTTGGGGACAGGTTAGCAATCAGCCCCAGCATTTT. Its translation is CASSWGQVSNQPQHF.